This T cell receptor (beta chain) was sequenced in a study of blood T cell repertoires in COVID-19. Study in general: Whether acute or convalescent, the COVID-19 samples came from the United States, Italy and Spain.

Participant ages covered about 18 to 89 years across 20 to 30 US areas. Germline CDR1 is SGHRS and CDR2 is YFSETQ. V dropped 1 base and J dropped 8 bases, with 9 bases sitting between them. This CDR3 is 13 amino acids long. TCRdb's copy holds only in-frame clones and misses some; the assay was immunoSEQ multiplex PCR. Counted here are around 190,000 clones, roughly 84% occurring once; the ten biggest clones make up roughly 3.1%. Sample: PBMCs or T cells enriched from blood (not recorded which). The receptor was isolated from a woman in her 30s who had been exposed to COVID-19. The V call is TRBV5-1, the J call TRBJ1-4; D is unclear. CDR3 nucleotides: TGCGCCAGCAGCTTGTCGGAGAGAGAAAAACTGTTTTTT. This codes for CASSLSEREKLFF. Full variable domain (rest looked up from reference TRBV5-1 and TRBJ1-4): KAGVTQTPRYLIKTRGQQVTLSCSPISGHRSVSWYQQTPGQGLQFLFEYFSETQRNKGNFPGRFSGRQFSNSRSEMNVSTLELGDSALYLCASSLSEREKLFFGSGTQLSVL.